This is a list of T cell receptor beta chains from one sample in a study of T-cell memory formation after mild COVID-19. TCRdb analysed the 5' RACE reads with MiXCR anew, one entry per CDR3 protein. Of 450,000 or so distinct CDR3 sequences listed, approximately 25% are singletons. Specimen: PBMCs or a T cell subset sorted from them (not recorded which). These TCRs come from an adult woman who had mild COVID-19 (a few samples of this study predate the infection). Cell type and time point are not known. The CDR3 runs from the conserved cysteine through the conserved F or W. D genes are given only for firm matches. The listing skips clone size in some rows; elsewhere it reads once, few, many or a size class.

D gene,V gene,J gene,clone size,CDR3 DNA,CDR3 protein
NA,TRBV7-3,TRBJ2-2,NA,TGTGCCAGCAGCTACGGGACCGACACCGGGGAGCTGTTTTTT,CASSYGTDTGELFF
NA,TRBV11-2,TRBJ2-3,NA,TGTGCCAGCAGCTCCTGGGGGGGCCGCACAGATACGCAGTATTTT,CASSSWGGRTDTQYF
TRBD2,TRBV7-2,TRBJ2-2,once,TGTGCCAGCAGCTTTGGGACTAGCGGGGCGGTTAGGGAGCTGTTTTTT,CASSFGTSGAVRELFF
NA,TRBV5-1,TRBJ2-1,few,TGCGCCAGCAGCTCACAGGGAGTTGAGCAGTTCTTC,CASSSQGVEQFF
TRBD2,TRBV12-3/TRBV12-4,TRBJ2-7,NA,TGTGCCAGCAGTTTACGGCTAGCGGGGGTTAGCTCCTACGAGCAGTACTTC,CASSLRLAGVSSYEQYF
NA,TRBV13,TRBJ2-7,few,TGTGCCAGCAGCCTAGGGGGCGGGAGACGCAACGAGCAGTACTTC,CASSLGGGRRNEQYF
TRBD1,TRBV5-1,TRBJ2-2,NA,TGCGCCAGCAGCTTTGCCGGGACAGTGAACACCGGGGAGCTGTTTTTT,CASSFAGTVNTGELFF
NA,TRBV20-1,TRBJ1-1,few,TGCAGTGCTAGACTCAGGGAGTGGACTGAAGCTTTCTTT,CSARLREWTEAFF
NA,TRBV4-3,TRBJ2-7,few,TGCGCCAGCAGCCAAGGACTATCCTACGAGCAGTACTTC,CASSQGLSYEQYF
TRBD1,TRBV4-1,TRBJ2-7,few,TGCGCCAGCAGCCAGCCCCCGACAGGGGGCTACGAGCAGTACTTC,CASSQPPTGGYEQYF
TRBD2,TRBV24-1,TRBJ2-1,NA,TGTGCCACCAGTGACCGCCGCTTAGCGGGAGTCCACAATGAGCAGTTCTTC,CATSDRRLAGVHNEQFF
TRBD2,TRBV4-1,TRBJ2-1,few,TGCGCCAGCAGCCACCCCCCGACTAGCGGGACCAATGAGCAGTTCTTC,CASSHPPTSGTNEQFF
TRBD1,TRBV7-9,TRBJ2-3,NA,TGTGCCAGCAGCTTAGGGACAGGGATGACAGATACGCAGTATTTT,CASSLGTGMTDTQYF
NA,TRBV3-1,TRBJ2-3,NA,TGTGCCAGCAGCCAAGGTCAGCGCTTTCCCACAGATACGCAGTATTTT,CASSQGQRFPTDTQYF
TRBD2,TRBV30,TRBJ2-3,NA,TGTGCCTGGAAGGGCGGGAGGACACCCGTGGGAGAGACGCAGTATTTT,CAWKGGRTPVGETQYF
TRBD1,TRBV11-3,TRBJ2-3,NA,TGTGCCAGCAGCTCGGGACAGTATAGCACAGATACGCAGTATTTT,CASSSGQYSTDTQYF
NA,TRBV3-1,TRBJ1-1,many,TGTGCCAGCAGCCAAGGATTGAACACTGAAGCTTTCTTT,CASSQGLNTEAFF
TRBD1,TRBV7-9,TRBJ2-1,few,TGTGCCAGCAGCTCACTTCGACAGGGTATTGAGAATGAGCAGTTCTTC,CASSSLRQGIENEQFF
TRBD2,TRBV6-6,TRBJ2-5,NA,TGTGCCAGCAGTTACATGGCGGGAGGTTTAGAGACCCAGTACTTC,CASSYMAGGLETQYF
NA,TRBV6-1,TRBJ2-2,NA,TGTGCCAGCAGTGAACTAGCCGGGGAGCTGTTTTTT,CASSELAGELFF
TRBD2,TRBV19,TRBJ2-1,NA,TGTGCCAGGAAGCGGGGGGGCAAGAATGAGCAGTTCTTC,CARKRGGKNEQFF
NA,TRBV20-1,TRBJ2-1,NA,TGCAGTGCTAGGGGGGGAAACTGGGTAAATGAGCAGTTCTTC,CSARGGNWVNEQFF
NA,TRBV7-9,TRBJ2-1,NA,TGTGCCAGCAGCTTACTTCAGGGCCCAAACAATGAGCAGTTCTTC,CASSLLQGPNNEQFF
NA,TRBV5-1,TRBJ2-5,NA,TGCGCCAGCAGAGAAGAAGAGACCCAGTACTTC,CASREEETQYF
NA,TRBV15,TRBJ2-1,NA,TGTGCCACCAGAAGCGGAGTCTACAATGAGCAGTTCTTC,CATRSGVYNEQFF
NA,TRBV21-1,TRBJ2-3,NA,TGTGCCAGCAGCAAAGGGGATCCAACTAGCGGGAGGGGGTCAGATACGCAGTATTTT,CASSKGDPTSGRGSDTQYF
NA,TRBV3-1,TRBJ2-1,few,TGTGCCAGCAGCCAAGGTCCGAATTCCTACAATGAGCAGTTCTTC,CASSQGPNSYNEQFF
NA,TRBV4-1,TRBJ2-3,NA,TGCGCCAGCAGCCGTCCCGGGACTGGTCCCTGGGGCACAGATACGCAGTATTTT,CASSRPGTGPWGTDTQYF
TRBD1,TRBV24-1,TRBJ1-2,few,TGTGCCACCAGTTCCGGGACAGGGGAAGATGGCTACACCTTC,CATSSGTGEDGYTF
TRBD1,TRBV7-8,TRBJ1-5,NA,TGTGCCAGCAGCACGGACAGGGAAGAGTATAGCAATCAGCCCCAGCATTTT,CASSTDREEYSNQPQHF
TRBD1,TRBV7-2,TRBJ2-5,many,TGTGCCAGCAGCTTAGCGAGGACAGGGGGAGAGACCCAGTACTTC,CASSLARTGGETQYF
NA,TRBV20-1,TRBJ2-2,NA,TGCAGTGCTGTAGAACCAGGCCTCAACACCGGGGGGCTGTTTTTT,CSAVEPGLNTGGLFF
TRBD2,TRBV14,TRBJ2-1,few,TGTGCCAGCGCAGCCGGTAGCGGGCGGATTAGGTCCTACAATGAGCAGTTCTTC,CASAAGSGRIRSYNEQFF